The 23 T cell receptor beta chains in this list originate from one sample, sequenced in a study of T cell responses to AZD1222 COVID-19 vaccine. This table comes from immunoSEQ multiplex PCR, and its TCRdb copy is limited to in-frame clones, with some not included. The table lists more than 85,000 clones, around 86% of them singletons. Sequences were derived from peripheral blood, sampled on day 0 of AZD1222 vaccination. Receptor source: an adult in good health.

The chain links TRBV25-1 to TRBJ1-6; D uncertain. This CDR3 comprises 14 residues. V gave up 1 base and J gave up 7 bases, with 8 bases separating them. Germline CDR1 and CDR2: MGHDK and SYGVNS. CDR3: CASSELARNSPLHF. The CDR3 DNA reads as TGTGCCAGCAGTGAATTGGCCAGGAATTCACCCCTCCACTTT.

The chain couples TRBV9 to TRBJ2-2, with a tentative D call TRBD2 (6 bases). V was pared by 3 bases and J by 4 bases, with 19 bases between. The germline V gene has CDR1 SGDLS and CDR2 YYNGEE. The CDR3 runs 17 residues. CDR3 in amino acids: CASSARLGSTPTGELFF. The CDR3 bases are TGTGCCAGCAGCGCCCGACTAGGATCGACGCCCACCGGGGAGCTGTTTTTT.

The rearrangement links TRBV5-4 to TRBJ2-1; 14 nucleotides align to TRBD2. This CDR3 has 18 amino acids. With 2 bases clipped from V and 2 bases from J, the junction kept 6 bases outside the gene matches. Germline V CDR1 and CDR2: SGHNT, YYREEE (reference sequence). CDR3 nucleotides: TGTGCCAGCAGCTTTGGGACTAGCGGGAGTTTGCCCTACAATGAGCAGTTCTTC. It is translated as CASSFGTSGSLPYNEQFF.

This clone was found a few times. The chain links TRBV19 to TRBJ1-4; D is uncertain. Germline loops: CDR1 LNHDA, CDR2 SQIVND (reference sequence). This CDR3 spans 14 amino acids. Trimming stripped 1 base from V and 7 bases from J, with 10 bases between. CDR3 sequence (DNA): TGTGCCAGTAGTATAGGCACCAGCCCTGAAAAACTGTTTTTT. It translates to CASSIGTSPEKLFF.

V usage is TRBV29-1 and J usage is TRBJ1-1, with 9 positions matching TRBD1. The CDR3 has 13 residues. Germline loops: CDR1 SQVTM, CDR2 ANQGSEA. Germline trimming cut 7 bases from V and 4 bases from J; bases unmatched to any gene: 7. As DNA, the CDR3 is TGCAGCGCCAGGGACAGGGAGATCACTGAAGCTTTCTTT. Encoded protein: CSARDREITEAFF. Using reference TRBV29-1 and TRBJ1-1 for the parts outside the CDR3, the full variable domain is SAVISQKPSRDICQRGTSLTIQCQVDSQVTMMFWYRQQPGQSLTLIATANQGSEATYESGFVIDKFPISRPNLTFSTLTVSNMSPEDSSIYLCSARDREITEAFFGQGTRLTVV.

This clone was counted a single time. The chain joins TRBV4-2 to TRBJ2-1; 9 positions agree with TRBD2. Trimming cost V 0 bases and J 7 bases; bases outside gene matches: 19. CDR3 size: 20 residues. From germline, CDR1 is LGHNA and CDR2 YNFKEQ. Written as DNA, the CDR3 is TGTGCCAGCAGCCAAGAGGACCAGGTTCGTGGGCTAGCGGGACGGAATGAGCAGTTCTTC. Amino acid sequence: CASSQEDQVRGLAGRNEQFF.

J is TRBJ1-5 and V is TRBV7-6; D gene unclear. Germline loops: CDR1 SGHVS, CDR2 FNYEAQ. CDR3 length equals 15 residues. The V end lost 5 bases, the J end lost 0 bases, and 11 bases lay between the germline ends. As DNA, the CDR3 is TGTGCCAGCAGCCGCAGCGGTGGTAGCAATCAGCCCCAGCATTTT. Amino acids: CASSRSGGSNQPQHF.

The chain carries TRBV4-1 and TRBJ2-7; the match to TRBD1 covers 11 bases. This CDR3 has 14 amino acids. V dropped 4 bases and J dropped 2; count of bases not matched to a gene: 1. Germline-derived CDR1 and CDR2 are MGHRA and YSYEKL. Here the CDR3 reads CASSPGQGAYEQYF. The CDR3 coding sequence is TGCGCCAGCAGCCCGGGACAGGGGGCCTACGAGCAGTACTTC.

Written as DNA, the CDR3 is TGCAGCGTTGATCAGGCGCAGGCTGCGGGCACCTTC. Protein sequence: CSVDQAQAAGTF. The chain has TRBV29-1 and TRBJ1-2; D uncertain. V lost 3 bases to trimming and J lost 13 bases, with 18 bases between them. The CDR3 runs 12 residues. Germline CDR1 and CDR2: SQVTM and ANQGSEA.

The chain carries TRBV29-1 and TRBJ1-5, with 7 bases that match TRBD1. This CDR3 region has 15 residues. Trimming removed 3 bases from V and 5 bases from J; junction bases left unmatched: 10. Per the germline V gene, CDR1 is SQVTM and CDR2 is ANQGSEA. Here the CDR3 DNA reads TGCAGCGTTGACACGGGGGCAGGGGGGGATCAGCCCCAGCATTTT. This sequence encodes CSVDTGAGGDQPQHF.

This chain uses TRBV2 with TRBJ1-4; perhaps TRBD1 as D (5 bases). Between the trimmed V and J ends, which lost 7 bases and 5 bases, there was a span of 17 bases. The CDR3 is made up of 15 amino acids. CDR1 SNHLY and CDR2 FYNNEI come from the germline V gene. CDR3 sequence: CASNDNPGLNEKLFF. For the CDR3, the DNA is TGTGCCAGCAATGATAATCCGGGACTAAATGAAAAACTGTTTTTT.

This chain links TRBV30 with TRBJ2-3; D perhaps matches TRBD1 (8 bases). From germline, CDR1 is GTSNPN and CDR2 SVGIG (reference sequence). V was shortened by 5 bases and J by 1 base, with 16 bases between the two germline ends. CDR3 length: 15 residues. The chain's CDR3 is CAWDRQGRGTDTQYF. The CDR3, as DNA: TGTGCCTGGGACAGACAGGGGAGGGGCACAGATACGCAGTATTTT. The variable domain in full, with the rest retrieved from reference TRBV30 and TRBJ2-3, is SQTIHQWPATLVQPVGSPLSLECTVEGTSNPNLYWYRQAAGRGLQLLFYSVGIGQISSEVPQNLSASRPQDRQFILSSKKLLLSDSGFYLCAWDRQGRGTDTQYFGPGTRLTVL.

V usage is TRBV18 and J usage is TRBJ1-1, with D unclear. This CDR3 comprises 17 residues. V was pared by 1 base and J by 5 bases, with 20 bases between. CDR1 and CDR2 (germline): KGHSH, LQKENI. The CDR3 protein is CASSPLGATEIWTEAFF. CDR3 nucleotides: TGTGCCAGCTCACCACTAGGTGCTACGGAAATATGGACTGAAGCTTTCTTT.

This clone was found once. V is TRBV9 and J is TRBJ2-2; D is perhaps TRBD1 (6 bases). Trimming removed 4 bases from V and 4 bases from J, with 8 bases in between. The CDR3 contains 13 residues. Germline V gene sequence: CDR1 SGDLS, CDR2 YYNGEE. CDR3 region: CASSPGATGELFF. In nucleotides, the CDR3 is TGTGCCAGCAGCCCAGGGGCCACCGGGGAGCTGTTTTTT.

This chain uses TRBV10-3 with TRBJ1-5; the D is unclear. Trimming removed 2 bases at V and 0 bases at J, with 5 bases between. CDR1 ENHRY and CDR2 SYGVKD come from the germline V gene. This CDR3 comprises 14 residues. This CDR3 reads CAISERGSNQPQHF. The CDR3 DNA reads TGTGCCATCAGTGAGCGGGGTAGCAATCAGCCCCAGCATTTT.

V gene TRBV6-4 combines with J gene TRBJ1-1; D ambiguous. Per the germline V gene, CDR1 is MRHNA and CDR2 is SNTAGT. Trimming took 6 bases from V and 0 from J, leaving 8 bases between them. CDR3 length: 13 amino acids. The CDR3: CASREGVNTEAFF. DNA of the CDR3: TGTGCCAGCAGGGAGGGAGTGAACACTGAAGCTTTCTTT.

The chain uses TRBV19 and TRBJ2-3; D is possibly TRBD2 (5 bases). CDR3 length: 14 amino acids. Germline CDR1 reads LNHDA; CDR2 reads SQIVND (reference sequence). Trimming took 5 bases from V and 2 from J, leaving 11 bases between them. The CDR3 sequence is CASSPQTTTDTQYF. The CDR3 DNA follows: TGTGCCAGTAGTCCCCAGACTACCACAGATACGCAGTATTTT. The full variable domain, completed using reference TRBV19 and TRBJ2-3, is DGGITQSPKYLFRKEGQNVTLSCEQNLNHDAMYWYRQDPGQGLRLIYYSQIVNDFQKGDIAEGYSVSREKKESFPLTVTSAQKNPTAFYLCASSPQTTTDTQYFGPGTRLTVL.

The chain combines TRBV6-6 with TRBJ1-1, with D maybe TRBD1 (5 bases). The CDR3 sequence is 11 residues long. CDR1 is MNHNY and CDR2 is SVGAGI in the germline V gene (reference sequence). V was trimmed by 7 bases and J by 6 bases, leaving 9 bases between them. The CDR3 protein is CASTLRAEAFF. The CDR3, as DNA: TGTGCCAGCACCCTCAGGGCTGAAGCTTTCTTT.

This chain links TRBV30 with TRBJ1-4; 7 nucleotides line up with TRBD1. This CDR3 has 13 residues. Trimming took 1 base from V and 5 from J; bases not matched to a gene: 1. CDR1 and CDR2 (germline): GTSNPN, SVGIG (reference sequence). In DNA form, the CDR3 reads TGTGCCTGGAGTGGGGACAGAAATGAAAAACTGTTTTTT. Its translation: CAWSGDRNEKLFF.

The CDR3 loop is CATSDLGFGPGELFF. CDR3 bases: TGTGCCACCAGTGATTTGGGATTCGGACCCGGGGAGCTGTTTTTT. The chain uses TRBV24-1 and TRBJ2-2, with unresolved D. Trimming shortened V by 0 bases and J by 6 bases, and 10 bases separated the two germline ends. The CDR3 covers 15 residues. CDR1 is KGHDR, CDR2 SFDVKD, per germline.

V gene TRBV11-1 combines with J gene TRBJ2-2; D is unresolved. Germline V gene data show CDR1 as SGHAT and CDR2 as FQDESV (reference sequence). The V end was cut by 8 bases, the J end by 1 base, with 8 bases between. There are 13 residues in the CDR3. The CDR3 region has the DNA TGTGCCAGCCGTGGCGAGAACACCGGGGAGCTGTTTTTT. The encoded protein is CASRGENTGELFF.

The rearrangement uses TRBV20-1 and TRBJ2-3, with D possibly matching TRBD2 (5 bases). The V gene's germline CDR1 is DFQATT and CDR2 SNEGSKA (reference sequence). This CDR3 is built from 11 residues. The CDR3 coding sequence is TGCACCCTAGCCCGCAGGGATACGCAGTATTTT. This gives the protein CTLARRDTQYF.

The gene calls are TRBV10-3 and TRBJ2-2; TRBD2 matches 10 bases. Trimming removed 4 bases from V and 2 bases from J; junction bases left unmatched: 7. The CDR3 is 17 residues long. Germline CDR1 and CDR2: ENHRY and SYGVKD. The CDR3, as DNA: TGTGCCATCAGTGGGCTAGCGGGAGTTTATAACACCGGGGAGCTGTTTTTT. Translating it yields CAISGLAGVYNTGELFF.